These 8 T cell receptor beta chains came from one sample sequenced in a study of Graves' ophthalmopathy and Graves' hyperthyroidism. Amplified TCR beta CDR3 regions were obtained using RNA transcripts as template. In the first round, RT-PCR was carried out with HTBI primers, and a multiplex PCR formed the second round. MiXCR was run by TCRdb on the multiplex PCR reads, yielding one entry per CDR3 protein. The sample lists over 650,000 distinct CDR3 sequences; about two fifths were seen once. Material: peripheral blood. The receptors were gathered from an adult man with Graves' ophthalmopathy.

The chain uses TRBV10-3 and TRBJ1-2; 7 bases are a match to TRBD1. V was clipped by 4 bases and J by 10 bases; unmatched bases: 9. This CDR3 contains 13 residues. Germline V gene sequence: CDR1 ENHRY, CDR2 SYGVKD. The CDR3 sequence: CAISAPGDSAYTF. The CDR3 DNA reads as TGTGCCATCAGTGCCCCCGGGGACAGCGCCTACACCTTC.

The rearrangement uses TRBV24-1 and TRBJ2-2, with D perhaps TRBD1 (6 bases). The CDR3 is made up of 15 amino acids. With 2 bases removed from V and 4 bases from J, the gap between germline ends came to 10 bases. CDR1 KGHDR and CDR2 SFDVKD come from the germline V gene. CDR3 in DNA: TGTGCCACCAGTGATTGGACAGTAGGCACCGGGGAGCTGTTTTTT. Its protein is CATSDWTVGTGELFF.

J is TRBJ2-7 and V is TRBV20-1, with 7 positions matching TRBD2. Germline trimming cut 5 bases from V and 2 bases from J; bases unmatched to any gene: 6. The length of the CDR3 is 13 residues. The germline CDR1 and CDR2 sequences are DFQATT and SNEGSKA (reference sequence). The CDR3 DNA follows: TGCAGTGCTCTGCGGGGGACTACCTACGAGCAGTACTTC. It translates to CSALRGTTYEQYF.

This clonotype was recorded many times. The chain is built from TRBV5-1 and TRBJ2-2; either TRBD1 or TRBD2 may fit D (5 bases each). V was shortened by 4 bases and J by 0 bases, with 10 bases between the two germline ends. Germline V gene data show CDR1 as SGHRS and CDR2 as YFSETQ. CDR3 size: 15 residues. CDR3: CASSTTGPNTGELFF. The DNA of the CDR3 is TGCGCCAGCAGCACCACGGGGCCGAACACCGGGGAGCTGTTTTTT.

In this sample, this clonotype turned up many times. V is TRBV7-9 and J is TRBJ1-4; the match to TRBD1 covers 9 bases. CDR3 length: 15 residues. The germline gives CDR1 SEHNR, CDR2 FQNEAQ (reference sequence). The J segment lost 7 bases and the V segment lost 1 base, leaving 4 bases of the junction unmatched. The CDR3 sequence: CASSLGTGEGEKLFF. The CDR3 nucleotides read TGTGCCAGCAGCTTAGGGACAGGGGAAGGTGAAAAACTGTTTTTT.

The CDR3 region is CSARDLGATGELFF. The CDR3 DNA reads TGCAGTGCTAGAGATCTTGGAGCCACCGGGGAGCTGTTTTTT. The J gene is TRBJ2-2, the V gene TRBV20-1; no clear D. This CDR3 region has 14 residues. The germline V gene encodes CDR1 DFQATT and CDR2 SNEGSKA (reference sequence). The V and J ends lost 0 bases and 4 bases respectively, with 9 bases between them.

In this sample, this clonotype turned up many times. This sequence joins TRBV2 and TRBJ1-2, with TRBD1 identical over 7 bases. The CDR3 sequence is 14 residues long. The ends lost 6 bases at V and 9 bases at J; junction bases unmatched: 13. Germline CDR1 and CDR2: SNHLY and FYNNEI. DNA for the CDR3: TGTGCCAGCAGCCGACAGGGAGGGAAATTGAGCTACACCTTC. It is translated as CASSRQGGKLSYTF.

This clonotype showed up many times. The rearrangement uses TRBV7-3 and TRBJ2-6, with TRBD2 as a possible D gene (7 bases). Trimming stripped 5 bases from V and 0 bases from J, with 17 bases between. This CDR3 is 18 amino acids long. Per germline, CDR1 SGHTA and CDR2 FQGTGA. The CDR3 nucleotides read TGTGCCAGCAGCCAAACCCCGGGGGGCTACTCTGGGGCCAACGTCCTGACTTTC. It is translated as CASSQTPGGYSGANVLTF.